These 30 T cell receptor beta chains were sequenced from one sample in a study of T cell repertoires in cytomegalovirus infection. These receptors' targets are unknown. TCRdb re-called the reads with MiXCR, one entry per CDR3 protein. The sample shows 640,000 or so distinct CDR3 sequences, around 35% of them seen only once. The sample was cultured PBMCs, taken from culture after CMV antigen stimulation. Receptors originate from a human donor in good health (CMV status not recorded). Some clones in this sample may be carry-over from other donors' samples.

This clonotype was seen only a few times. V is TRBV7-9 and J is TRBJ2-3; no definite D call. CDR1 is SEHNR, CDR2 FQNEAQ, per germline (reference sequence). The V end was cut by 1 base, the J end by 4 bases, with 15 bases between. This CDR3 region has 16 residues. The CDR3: CASSLGTQMDADTQYF. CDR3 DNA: TGTGCCAGCAGCTTAGGAACCCAGATGGATGCAGATACGCAGTATTTT.

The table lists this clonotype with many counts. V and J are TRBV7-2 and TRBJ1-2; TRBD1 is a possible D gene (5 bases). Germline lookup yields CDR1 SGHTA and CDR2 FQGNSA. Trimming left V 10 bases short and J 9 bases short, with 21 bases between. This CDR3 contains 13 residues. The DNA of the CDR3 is TGTGCCAACGCCATTGAAGGGGTTGGGAGCTACACCTTC. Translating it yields CANAIEGVGSYTF.

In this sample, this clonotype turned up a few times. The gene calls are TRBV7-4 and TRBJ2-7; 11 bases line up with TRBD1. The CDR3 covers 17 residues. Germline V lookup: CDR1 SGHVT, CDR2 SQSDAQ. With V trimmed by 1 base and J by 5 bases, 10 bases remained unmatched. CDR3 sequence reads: CASSLVGTRDRGDEQYF. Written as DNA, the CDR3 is TGTGCCAGCAGCTTAGTTGGTACTCGGGACAGGGGGGACGAGCAGTACTTC. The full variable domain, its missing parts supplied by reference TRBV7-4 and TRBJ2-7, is GAGVSQSPRYKVAKRGRDVALRCDSISGHVTLYWYRQTLGQGSEVLTYSQSDAQRDKSGRPSGRFSAERPERSVSTLKIQRTEQGDSAVYLCASSLVGTRDRGDEQYFGPGTRLTVT.

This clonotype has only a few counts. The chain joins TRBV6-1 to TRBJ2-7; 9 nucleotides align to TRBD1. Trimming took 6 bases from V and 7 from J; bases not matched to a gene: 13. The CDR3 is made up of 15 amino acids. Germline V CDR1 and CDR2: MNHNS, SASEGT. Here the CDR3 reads CASRHRDRDVREQYF. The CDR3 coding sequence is TGTGCCAGCAGACACCGGGACAGGGACGTACGAGAGCAGTACTTC.

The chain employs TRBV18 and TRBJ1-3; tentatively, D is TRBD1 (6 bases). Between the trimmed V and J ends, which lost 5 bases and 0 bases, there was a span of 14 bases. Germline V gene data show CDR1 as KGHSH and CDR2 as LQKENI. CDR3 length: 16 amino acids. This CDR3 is CASSSFRDNSGNTIYF. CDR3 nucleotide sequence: TGTGCCAGCTCATCGTTCCGGGACAACTCTGGAAACACCATATATTTT.

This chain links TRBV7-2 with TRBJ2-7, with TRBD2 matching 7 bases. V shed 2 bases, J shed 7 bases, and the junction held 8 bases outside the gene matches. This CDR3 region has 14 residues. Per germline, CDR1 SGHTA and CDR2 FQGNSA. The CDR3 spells CASSLWGGPDEQYF. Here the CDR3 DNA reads TGTGCCAGCAGCTTATGGGGAGGGCCGGATGAGCAGTACTTC.

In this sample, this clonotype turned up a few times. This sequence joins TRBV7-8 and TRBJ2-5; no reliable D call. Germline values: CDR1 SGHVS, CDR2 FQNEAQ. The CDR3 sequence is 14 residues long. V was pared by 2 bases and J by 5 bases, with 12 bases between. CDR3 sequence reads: CASSLFQPQETQYF. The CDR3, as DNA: TGTGCCAGCAGCTTATTCCAGCCCCAGGAGACCCAGTACTTC.

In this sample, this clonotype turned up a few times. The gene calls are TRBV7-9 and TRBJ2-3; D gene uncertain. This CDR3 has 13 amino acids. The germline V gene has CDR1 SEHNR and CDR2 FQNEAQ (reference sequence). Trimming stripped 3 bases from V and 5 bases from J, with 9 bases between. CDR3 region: CASSFPPEDTQYF. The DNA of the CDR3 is TGTGCCAGCAGCTTTCCGCCTGAAGATACGCAGTATTTT.

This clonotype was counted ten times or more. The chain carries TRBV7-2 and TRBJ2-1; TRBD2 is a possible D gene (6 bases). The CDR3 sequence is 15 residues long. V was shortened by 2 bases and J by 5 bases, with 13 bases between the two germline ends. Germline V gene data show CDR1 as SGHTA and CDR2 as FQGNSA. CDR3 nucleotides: TGTGCCAGCAGCTTAAAGTTGATAGCGGACAATGAGCAGTTCTTC. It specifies CASSLKLIADNEQFF.

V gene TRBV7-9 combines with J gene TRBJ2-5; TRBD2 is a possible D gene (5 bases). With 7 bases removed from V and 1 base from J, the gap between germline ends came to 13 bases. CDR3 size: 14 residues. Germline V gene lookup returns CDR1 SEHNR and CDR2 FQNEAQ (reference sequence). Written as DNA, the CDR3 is TGTGCCAGCACCTCTTTTCGGGGCCAAGAGACCCAGTACTTC. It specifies CASTSFRGQETQYF. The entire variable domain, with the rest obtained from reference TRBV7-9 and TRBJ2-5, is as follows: DTGVSQNPRHKITKRGQNVTFRCDPISEHNRLYWYRQTLGQGPEFLTYFQNEAQLEKSRLLSDRFSAERPKGSFSTLEIQRTEQGDSAMYLCASTSFRGQETQYFGPGTRLLVL.

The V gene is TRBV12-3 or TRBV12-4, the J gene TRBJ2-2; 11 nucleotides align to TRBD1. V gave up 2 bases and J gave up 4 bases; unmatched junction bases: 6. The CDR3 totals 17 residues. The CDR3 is CASSLHPGTGGTGELFF. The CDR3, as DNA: TGTGCCAGCAGTTTACACCCCGGGACAGGGGGCACCGGGGAGCTGTTTTTT.

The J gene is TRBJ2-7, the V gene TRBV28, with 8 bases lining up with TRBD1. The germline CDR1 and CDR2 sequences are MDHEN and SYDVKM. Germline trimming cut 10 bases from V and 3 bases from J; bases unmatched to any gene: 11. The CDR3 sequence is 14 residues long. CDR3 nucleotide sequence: TGTGCCACCCGGGGCGGACAGGGACGCTACGAGCAGTACTTC. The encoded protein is CATRGGQGRYEQYF.

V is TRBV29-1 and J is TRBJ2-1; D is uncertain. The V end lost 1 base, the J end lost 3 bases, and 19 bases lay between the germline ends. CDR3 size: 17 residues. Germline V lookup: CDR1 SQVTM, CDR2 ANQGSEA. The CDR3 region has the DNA TGCAGCGTTGAAGGGGCCCCGGCTAGGAACGACTACAATGAGCAGTTCTTC. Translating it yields CSVEGAPARNDYNEQFF.

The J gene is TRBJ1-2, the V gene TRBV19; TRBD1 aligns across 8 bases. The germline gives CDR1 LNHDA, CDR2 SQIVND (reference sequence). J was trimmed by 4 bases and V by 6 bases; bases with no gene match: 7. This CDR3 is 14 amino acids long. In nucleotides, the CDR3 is TGTGCCAGTAGCACCCGGGACAGGACCTATGGCTACACCTTC. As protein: CASSTRDRTYGYTF.

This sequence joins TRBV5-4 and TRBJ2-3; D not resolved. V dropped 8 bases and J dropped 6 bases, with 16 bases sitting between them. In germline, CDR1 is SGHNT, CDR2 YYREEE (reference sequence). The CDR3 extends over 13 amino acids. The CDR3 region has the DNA TGTGCCAGAAACGGGCCCGCCGGGGATACGCAGTATTTT. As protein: CARNGPAGDTQYF.

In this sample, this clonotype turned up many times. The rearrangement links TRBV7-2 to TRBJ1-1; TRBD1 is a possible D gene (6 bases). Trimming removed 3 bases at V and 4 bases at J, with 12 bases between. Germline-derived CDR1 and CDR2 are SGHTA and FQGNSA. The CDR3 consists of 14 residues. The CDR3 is CASSFGGRVTEAFF. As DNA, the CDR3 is TGTGCCAGCAGCTTTGGGGGGCGCGTCACTGAAGCTTTCTTT.

DNA for the CDR3: TGTGCCAGCAGTAAAACCTGGGACAGGAGATATGGCTACACCTTC. Encoded protein: CASSKTWDRRYGYTF. V and J are TRBV12-3 or TRBV12-4 and TRBJ1-2; 8 nucleotides agree with TRBD1. The CDR3 loop spans 15 amino acids. The ends lost 5 bases at V and 5 bases at J; junction bases unmatched: 10.

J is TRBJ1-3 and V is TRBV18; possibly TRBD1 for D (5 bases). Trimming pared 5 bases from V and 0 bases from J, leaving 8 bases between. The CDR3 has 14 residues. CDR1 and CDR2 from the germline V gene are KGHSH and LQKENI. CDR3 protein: CASSSDNSGNTIYF. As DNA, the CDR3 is TGTGCCAGCTCATCGGACAACTCTGGAAACACCATATATTTT.

The CDR3 DNA reads TGTGCCAGCAGGGGCCAACTAGCGGCTGTAAGTGGCACAGATACGCAGTATTTT. Translation gives CASRGQLAAVSGTDTQYF. The chain couples TRBV6-2 or TRBV6-3 to TRBJ2-3, with 8 bases that match TRBD2. The CDR3 sequence is 18 residues long. Germline lookup yields CDR1 MNHEY and CDR2 SVGEGT. Trimming cost V 6 bases and J 1 base; bases outside gene matches: 15.

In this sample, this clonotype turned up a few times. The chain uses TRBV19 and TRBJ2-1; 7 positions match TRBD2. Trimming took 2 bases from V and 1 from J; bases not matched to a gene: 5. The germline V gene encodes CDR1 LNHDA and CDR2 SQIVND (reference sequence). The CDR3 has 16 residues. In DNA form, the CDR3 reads TGTGCCAGTAGTATAACCGGGAGGAAATCCTACAATGAGCAGTTCTTC. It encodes CASSITGRKSYNEQFF.

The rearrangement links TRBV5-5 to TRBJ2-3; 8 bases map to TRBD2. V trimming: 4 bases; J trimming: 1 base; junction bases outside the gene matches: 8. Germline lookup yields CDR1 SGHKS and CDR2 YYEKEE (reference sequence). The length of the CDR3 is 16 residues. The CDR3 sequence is CASSLEATSGTDTQYF. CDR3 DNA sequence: TGTGCCAGCAGCCTAGAAGCGACTAGCGGCACAGATACGCAGTATTTT.

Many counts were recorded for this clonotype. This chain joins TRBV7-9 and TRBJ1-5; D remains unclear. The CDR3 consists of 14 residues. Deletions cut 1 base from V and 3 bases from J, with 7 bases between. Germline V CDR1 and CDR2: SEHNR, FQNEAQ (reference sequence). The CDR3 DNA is TGTGCCAGCAGCTTAGGTGGCCTCAATCAGCCCCAGCATTTT. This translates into CASSLGGLNQPQHF.

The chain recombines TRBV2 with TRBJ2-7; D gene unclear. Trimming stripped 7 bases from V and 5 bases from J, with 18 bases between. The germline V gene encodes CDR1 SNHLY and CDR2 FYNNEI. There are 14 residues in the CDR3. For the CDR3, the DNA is TGTGCCAGCACCGGGTTTTGGAGAGAGGACGAGCAGTACTTC. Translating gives CASTGFWREDEQYF.

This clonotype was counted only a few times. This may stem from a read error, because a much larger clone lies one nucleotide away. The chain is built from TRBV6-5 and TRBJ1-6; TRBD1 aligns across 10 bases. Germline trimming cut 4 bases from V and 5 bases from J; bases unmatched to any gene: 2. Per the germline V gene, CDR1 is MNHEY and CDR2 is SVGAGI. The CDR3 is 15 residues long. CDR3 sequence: CASSLGTGDNSPLHF. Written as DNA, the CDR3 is TGTGCCAGCAGTTTAGGGACAGGGGATAATTCACCCCTCCACTTT.

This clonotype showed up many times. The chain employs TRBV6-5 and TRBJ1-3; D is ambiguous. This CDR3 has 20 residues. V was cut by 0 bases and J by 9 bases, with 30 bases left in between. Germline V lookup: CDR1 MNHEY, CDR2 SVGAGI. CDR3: CASSYSIQAASRIFETTIYF. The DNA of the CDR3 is TGTGCCAGCAGTTACTCGATTCAGGCCGCAAGTCGCATTTTTGAGACCACCATATATTTT.

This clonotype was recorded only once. CDR3 protein: CASSFLYSNQPQHF. CDR3 nucleotides: TGTGCCAGCAGTTTCTTATATAGCAATCAGCCCCAGCATTTT. This chain links TRBV6-6 with TRBJ1-5; D remains ambiguous. There are 14 residues in the CDR3. Germline values: CDR1 MNHNY, CDR2 SVGAGI (reference sequence). Trimming left V 4 bases short and J 0 bases short, with 7 bases between.

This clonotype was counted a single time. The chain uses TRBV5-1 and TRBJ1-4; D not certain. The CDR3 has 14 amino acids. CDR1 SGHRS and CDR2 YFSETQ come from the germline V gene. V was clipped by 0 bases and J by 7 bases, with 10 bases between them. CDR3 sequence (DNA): TGCGCCAGCAGCTTGGCGAGTGGACGTGAAAAACTGTTTTTT. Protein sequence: CASSLASGREKLFF.

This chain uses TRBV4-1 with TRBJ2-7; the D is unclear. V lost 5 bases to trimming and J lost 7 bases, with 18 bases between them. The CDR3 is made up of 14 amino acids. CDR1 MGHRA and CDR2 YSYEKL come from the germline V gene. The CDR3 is CASSSTRKGWEQYF. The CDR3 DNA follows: TGCGCCAGCAGCTCGACTCGCAAAGGGTGGGAGCAGTACTTC.

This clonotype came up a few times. The CDR3 nucleotides read TGTGCCAGCAGTCCCGGATCGGGACTAGCGGGAGGAGAGACCCAGTACTTC. Encoded protein: CASSPGSGLAGGETQYF. The genes are TRBV12-3 or TRBV12-4 and TRBJ2-5; 15 positions agree with TRBD2. V dropped 5 bases and J dropped 4; count of bases not matched to a gene: 8. This CDR3 has 17 residues.

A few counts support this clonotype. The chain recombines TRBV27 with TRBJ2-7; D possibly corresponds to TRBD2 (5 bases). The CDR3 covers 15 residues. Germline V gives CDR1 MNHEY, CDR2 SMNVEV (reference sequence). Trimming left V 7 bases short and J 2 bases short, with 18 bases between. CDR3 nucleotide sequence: TGTGCCAGCAAGGTTCGGGGAAGCTTGGCCTACGAGCAGTACTTC. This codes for CASKVRGSLAYEQYF.